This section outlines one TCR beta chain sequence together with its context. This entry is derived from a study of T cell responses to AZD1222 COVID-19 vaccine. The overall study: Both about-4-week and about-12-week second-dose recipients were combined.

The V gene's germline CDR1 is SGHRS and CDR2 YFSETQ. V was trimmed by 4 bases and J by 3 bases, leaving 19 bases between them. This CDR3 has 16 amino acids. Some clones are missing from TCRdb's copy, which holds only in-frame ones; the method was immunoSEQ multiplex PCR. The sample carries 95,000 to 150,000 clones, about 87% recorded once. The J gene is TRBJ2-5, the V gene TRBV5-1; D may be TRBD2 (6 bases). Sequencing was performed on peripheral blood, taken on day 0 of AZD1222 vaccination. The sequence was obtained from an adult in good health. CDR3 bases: TGCGCCAGCAGCCGACCCCAGACTAGGGTGGAAGAGACCCAGTACTTC. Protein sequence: CASSRPQTRVEETQYF. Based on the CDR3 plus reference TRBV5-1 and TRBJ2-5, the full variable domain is KAGVTQTPRYLIKTRGQQVTLSCSPISGHRSVSWYQQTPGQGLQFLFEYFSETQRNKGNFPGRFSGRQFSNSRSEMNVSTLELGDSALYLCASSRPQTRVEETQYFGPGTRLLVL.